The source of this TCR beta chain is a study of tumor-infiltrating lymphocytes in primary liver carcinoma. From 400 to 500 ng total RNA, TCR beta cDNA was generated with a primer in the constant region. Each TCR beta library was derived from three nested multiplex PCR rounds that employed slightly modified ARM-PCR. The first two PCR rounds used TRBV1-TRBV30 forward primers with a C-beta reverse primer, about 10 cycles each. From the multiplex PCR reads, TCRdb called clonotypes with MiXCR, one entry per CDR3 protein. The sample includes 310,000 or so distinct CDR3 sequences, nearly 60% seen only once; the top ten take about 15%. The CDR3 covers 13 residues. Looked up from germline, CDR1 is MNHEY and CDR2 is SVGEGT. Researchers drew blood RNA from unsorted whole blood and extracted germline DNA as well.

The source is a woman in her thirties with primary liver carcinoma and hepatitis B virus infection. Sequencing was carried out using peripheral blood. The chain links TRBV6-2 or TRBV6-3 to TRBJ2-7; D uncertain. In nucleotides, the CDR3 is TGTTCCGCCCGATTCCCCATCAGCTACGAGCAGTACTTC. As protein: CSARFPISYEQYF.